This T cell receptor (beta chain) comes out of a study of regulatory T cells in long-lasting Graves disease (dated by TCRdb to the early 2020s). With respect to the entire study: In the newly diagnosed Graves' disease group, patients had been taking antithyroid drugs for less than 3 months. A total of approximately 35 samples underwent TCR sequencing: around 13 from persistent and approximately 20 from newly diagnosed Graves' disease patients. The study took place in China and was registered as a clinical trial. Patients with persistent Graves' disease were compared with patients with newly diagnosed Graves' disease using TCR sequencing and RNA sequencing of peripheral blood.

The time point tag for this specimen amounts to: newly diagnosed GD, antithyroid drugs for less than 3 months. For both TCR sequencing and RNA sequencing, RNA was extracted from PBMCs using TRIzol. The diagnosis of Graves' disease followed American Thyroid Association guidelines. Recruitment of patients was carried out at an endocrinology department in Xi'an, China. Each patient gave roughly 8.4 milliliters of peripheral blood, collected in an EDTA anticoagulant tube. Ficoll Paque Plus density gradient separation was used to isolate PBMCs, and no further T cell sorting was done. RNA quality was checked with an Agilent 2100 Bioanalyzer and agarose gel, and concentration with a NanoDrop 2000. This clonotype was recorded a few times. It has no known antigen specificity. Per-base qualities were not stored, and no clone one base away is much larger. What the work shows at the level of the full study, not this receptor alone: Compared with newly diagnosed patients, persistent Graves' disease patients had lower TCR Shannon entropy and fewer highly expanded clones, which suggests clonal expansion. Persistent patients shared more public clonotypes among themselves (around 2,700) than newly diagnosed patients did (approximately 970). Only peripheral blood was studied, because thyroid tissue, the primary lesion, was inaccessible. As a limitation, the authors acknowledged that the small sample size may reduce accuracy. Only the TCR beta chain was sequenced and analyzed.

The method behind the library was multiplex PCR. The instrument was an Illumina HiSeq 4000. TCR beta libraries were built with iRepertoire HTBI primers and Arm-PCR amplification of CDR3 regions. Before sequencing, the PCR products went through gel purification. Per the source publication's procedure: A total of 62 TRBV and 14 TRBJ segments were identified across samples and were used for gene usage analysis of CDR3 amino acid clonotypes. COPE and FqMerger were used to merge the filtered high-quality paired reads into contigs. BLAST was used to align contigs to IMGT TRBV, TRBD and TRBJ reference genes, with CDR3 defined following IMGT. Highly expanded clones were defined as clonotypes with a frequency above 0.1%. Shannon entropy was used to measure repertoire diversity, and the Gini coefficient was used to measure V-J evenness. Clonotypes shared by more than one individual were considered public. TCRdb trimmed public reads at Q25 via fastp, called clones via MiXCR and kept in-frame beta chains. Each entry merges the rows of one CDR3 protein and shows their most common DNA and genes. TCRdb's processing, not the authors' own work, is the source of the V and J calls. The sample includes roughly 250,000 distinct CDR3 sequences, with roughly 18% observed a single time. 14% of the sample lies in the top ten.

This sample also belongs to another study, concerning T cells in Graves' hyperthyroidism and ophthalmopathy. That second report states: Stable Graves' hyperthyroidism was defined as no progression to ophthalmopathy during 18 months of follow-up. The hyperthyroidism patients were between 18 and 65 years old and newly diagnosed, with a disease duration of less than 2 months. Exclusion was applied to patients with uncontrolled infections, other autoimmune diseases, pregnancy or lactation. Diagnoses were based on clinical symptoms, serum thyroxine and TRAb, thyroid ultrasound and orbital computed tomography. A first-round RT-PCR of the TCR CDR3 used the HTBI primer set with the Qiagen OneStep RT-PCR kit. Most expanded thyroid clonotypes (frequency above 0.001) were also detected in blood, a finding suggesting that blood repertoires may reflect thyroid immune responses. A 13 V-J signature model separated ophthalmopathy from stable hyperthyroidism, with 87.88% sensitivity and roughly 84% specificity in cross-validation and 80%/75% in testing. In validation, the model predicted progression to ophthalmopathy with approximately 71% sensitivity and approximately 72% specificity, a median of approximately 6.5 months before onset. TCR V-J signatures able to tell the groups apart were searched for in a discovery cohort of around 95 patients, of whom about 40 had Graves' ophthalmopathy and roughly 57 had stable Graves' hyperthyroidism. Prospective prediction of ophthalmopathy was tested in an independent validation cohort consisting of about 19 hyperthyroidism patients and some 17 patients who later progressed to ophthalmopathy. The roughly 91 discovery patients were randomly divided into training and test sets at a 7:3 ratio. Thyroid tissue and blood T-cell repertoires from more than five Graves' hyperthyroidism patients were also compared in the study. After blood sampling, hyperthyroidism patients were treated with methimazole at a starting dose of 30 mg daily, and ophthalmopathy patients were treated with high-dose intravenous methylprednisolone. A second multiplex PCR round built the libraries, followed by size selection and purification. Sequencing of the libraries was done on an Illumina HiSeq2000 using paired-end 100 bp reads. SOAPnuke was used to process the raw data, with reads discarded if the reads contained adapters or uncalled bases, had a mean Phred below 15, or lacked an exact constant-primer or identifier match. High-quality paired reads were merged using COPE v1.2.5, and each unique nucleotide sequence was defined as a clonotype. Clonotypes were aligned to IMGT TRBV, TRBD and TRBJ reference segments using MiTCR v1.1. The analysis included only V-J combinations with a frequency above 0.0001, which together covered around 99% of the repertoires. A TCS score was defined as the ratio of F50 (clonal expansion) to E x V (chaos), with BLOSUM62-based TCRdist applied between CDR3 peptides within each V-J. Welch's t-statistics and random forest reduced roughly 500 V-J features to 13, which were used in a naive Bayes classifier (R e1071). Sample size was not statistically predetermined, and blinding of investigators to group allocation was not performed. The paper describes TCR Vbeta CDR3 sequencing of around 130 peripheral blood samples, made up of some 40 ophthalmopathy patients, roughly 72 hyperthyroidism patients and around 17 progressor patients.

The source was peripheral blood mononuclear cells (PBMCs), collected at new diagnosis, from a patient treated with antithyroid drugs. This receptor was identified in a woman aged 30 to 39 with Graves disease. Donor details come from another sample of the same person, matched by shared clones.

The sequenced DNA is TGTGCCAGTAGTATAAGTACGACGGCTGGAAACACCATATATTTT. Protein translation: CASSISTTAGNTIYF. Recombination connected TRBV19 to TRBJ1-3, with the D gene not confidently named. V is shortened by 2 bases, J by 2 bases, and the region joining them spans 10 bases. From the germline V gene (reference sequence), CDR1 is LNHDA and CDR2 is SQIVND. The CDR3, from cysteine to phenylalanine, totals 15 residues. Only the CDR3 part of the read is kept: 45 bases, read in frame from the first base.